This TCR beta chain was captured by sequencing in a study of blood T cell repertoires in COVID-19. Study context: Samples of COVID-19 (acute and convalescent) were obtained from the United States, Italy and Spain. T cells, B-cell-depleted T cells, or PBMCs supplied cDNA or gDNA.

Original processing notes: Cell counts per sample came from amplifying reference gene primers. Some clones are missing from TCRdb's copy, which holds only in-frame ones; the method was immunoSEQ multiplex PCR. V, J and clone size are those of that table, while D and trimming were read from the DNA. The sample has tens of thousands of clones, about two thirds seen once. This clone was seen a few times. CDR1 SGHRS and CDR2 YFSETQ come from the germline V gene. The CDR3 is 14 residues long. Trimming cost V 4 bases and J 4 bases, with 14 bases left between them. The clonotype was recovered from a woman between 65 and 79 years old with COVID-19, enrolled during active disease. Sequenced material: peripheral blood. The J gene is TRBJ2-5, the V gene TRBV5-1; D remains unclear. DNA of the CDR3: TGCGCCAGCAGCCTGACTGCGGCAAGAGAGACCCAGTACTTC. It yields the protein CASSLTAARETQYF.